This T cell receptor beta chain was sequenced during a study of blood T cell repertoires in COVID-19. Study-wide context: There were acute and convalescent COVID-19 samples, and they came from the United States, Italy and Spain.

Per the germline V gene, CDR1 is MNHEY and CDR2 is SVGEGT. The CDR3 contains 15 residues. J gave up 6 bases and V 6 bases, and 7 bases lay outside the gene matches. Original handling: Estimates of nucleated cell counts were drawn from the amplification of reference gene primers. TCRdb's copy holds only in-frame clones and misses some; the assay was immunoSEQ multiplex PCR. From that table come the V and J calls and clone size; the DNA was used to work out D and trimming. Seen here are some 16,000 clones, around 94% observed once, and the top ten hold under 7%. Sequencing used peripheral blood. The source of this sequence is a human donor in a cohort sampled during active COVID-19. The J gene is TRBJ2-2, the V gene TRBV6-2 or TRBV6-3; TRBD1 aligns across 10 bases. The CDR3 region is CASSGTGALPGELFF. CDR3 DNA sequence: TGTGCCAGCAGCGGGACAGGGGCCTTACCCGGGGAGCTGTTTTTT.